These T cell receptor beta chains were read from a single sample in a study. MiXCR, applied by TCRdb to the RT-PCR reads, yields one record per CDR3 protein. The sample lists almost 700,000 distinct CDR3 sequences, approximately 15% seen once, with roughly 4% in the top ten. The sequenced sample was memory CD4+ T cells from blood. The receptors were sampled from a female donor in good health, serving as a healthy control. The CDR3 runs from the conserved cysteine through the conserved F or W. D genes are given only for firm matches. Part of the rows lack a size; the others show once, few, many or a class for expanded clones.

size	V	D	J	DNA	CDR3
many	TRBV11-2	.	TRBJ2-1	TGTGCCAGCAGCAGAGGGGCTGAGCAGTTCTTC	CASSRGAEQFF
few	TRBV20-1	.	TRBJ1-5	TGCAGTGCTAGTGGCAGGGTGAATCAGCCCCAGCATTTT	CSASGRVNQPQHF
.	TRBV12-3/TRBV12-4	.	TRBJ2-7	TGTGCCAGCAGTTTTTACGGGACCCAGGACGAGCAGTACTTC	CASSFYGTQDEQYF
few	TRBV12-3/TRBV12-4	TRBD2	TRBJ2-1	TGTGCCAGCAGTTTTCATTTGGCGGGAGGTGCTGAGCAGTTCTTC	CASSFHLAGGAEQFF
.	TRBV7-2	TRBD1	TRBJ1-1	TGTGCCAGCAGCTTAGGTGGACAGGTAAACACTGAAGCTTTCTTT	CASSLGGQVNTEAFF
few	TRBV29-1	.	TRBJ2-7	TGCAGCGTGTCCCGGGTGGGTAGCGGACCCGAGCAGTACTTC	CSVSRVGSGPEQYF
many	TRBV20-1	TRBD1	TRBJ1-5	TGCAGTGCCTGGACCGGGACAGAGAATCAGCCCCAGCATTTT	CSAWTGTENQPQHF
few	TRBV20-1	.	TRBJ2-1	TGCAGTGCCAACTGGGGGTTTAATGAGCAGTTCTTC	CSANWGFNEQFF
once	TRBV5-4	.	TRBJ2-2	TGTGCCAACAGAGAGGGGACACTTATCTCCGGGGAGCTGTTTTTT	CANREGTLISGELFF
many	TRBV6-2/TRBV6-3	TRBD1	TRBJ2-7	TGTGCCAGCAGTTACGGGGGCCCAGGACAGGGGGCTGCGGAGCAGTACTTC	CASSYGGPGQGAAEQYF
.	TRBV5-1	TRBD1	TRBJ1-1	TGCGCCAGCAGCCTGGGACAGAGAATAATGAACACTGAAGCTTTCTTT	CASSLGQRIMNTEAFF
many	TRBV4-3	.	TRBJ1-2	TGCGCCAGCAGCCAAGAGGCCAGGGTTAACTATGGCTACACCTTC	CASSQEARVNYGYTF
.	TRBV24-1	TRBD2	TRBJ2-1	TGTGCCACCAGTTGGACTAGCGGGAGTTCCACTGAGCAGTTCTTC	CATSWTSGSSTEQFF
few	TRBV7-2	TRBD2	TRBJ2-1	TGTGCCAGCAGCTTAGGGCTAGCGGGAGTGGGCTCCTACAATGAGCAGTTCTTC	CASSLGLAGVGSYNEQFF
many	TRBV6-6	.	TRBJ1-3	TGTGCCAGCAGCCGGACAGAGCCCGGCTCTGGAAACACCATATATTTT	CASSRTEPGSGNTIYF
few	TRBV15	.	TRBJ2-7	TGTGCCACCAGCAGAGATGTGGGAGGATACGAGCAGTACTTC	CATSRDVGGYEQYF
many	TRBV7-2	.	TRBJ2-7	TGTGCCAGCAGCTTAGAGGGGGGACCCTACGAGCAGTACTTC	CASSLEGGPYEQYF
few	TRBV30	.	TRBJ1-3	TGTGCCTGGAGTCCGCCCGGGGACACCATATATTTT	CAWSPPGDTIYF
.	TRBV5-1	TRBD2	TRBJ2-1	TGCGCCAGCAGCTCTACGCTAGCGGGAGGGTTAACCTACAATGAGCAGTTCTTC	CASSSTLAGGLTYNEQFF
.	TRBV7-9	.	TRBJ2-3	TGTGCCAGCAGCCCGGGACTCCGCGGGAGCACAGATACGCAGTATTTT	CASSPGLRGSTDTQYF
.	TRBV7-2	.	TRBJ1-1	TGTGCCAGCAGCCCCAGCATAGGGGGGATTGAAGCTTTCTTT	CASSPSIGGIEAFF
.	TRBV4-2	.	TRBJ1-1	TGTGCCAGCAGCCAAGGGCGGGTCATGAACACTGAAGCTTTCTTT	CASSQGRVMNTEAFF
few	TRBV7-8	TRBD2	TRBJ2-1	TGTGCCAGCAGCTTAGGGTGGGTAGCGGGGGATCTCTACAATGAGCAGTTCTTC	CASSLGWVAGDLYNEQFF
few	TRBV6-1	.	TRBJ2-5	TGTGCCAGCAGTGTTAGGCTAGCGAGGGGGGGAGAGACCCAGTACTTC	CASSVRLARGGETQYF
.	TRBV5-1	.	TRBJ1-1	TGCGCCAGCAGCTTGGAGGGGGGCGAAGGGCGGGAAGCTTTCTTT	CASSLEGGEGREAFF
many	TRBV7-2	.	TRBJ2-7	TGTGCCAGCAGCTTAGCGGGACGGGTCTACGAGCAGTACTTC	CASSLAGRVYEQYF
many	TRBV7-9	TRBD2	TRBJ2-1	TGTGCCAGCAGCTTGGGTAGCGGGGGGAACAATGAGCAGTTCTTC	CASSLGSGGNNEQFF
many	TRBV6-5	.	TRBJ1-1	TGTGCCAGCAGTTACTCGAGACCGAGGAACACTGAAGCTTTCTTT	CASSYSRPRNTEAFF
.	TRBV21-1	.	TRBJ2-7	TGTGCCAGCAGCAAAGGTGGGGGGCGCTCCTACGAGCAGTACTTC	CASSKGGGRSYEQYF